This T cell receptor beta chain was sequenced for a study of post-analysis software for immune sequencing data. Overall study context: Recorded disease courses covered relapsing-remitting, secondary progressive and progressive-relapsing multiple sclerosis. Some patients had no subtype annotation. Study outcomes and limitations: TRBV5-6, TRBV5-1 and TRBV20-1 were among 4 or 5 TRBV segments more frequent in patients than controls. The normalized Chao1 diversity of multiple sclerosis patients was significantly lower than that of controls.

TCR beta cDNA libraries included unique molecular identifiers. TCRdb re-analysed the PCR reads in MiXCR, keeping a single row per CDR3 protein. This sample has approximately 570,000 distinct CDR3 sequences; roughly 40% occur once, and the top ten carry over 1.5%. Remarks on this clonotype: The antigen remains unidentified.

V dropped 4 bases and J dropped 4; count of bases not matched to a gene: 8. The CDR3 length is 18 residues. Germline loops: CDR1 MNHEY, CDR2 SVGAGI. This chain links TRBV6-5 with TRBJ2-3; 16 bases line up with TRBD2. This clonotype was sampled from a girl between 10 and 17 years old with multiple sclerosis. The specimen sequenced was blood. CDR3 in amino acids: CASSFTGLAGGPSDTQYF. The DNA for the CDR3 is TGTGCCAGCAGTTTCACGGGACTAGCGGGGGGGCCCTCAGATACGCAGTATTTT.